The 10 T cell receptor beta chains below come from one sample, sequenced in a study of long-term antiretroviral therapy in people with HIV. The assay used was immunoSEQ (version v3.0), run at survey level. Measured with immunoSEQ multiplex PCR; TCRdb has only the in-frame clones, and not every one. The sample consists of around 21,000 clones, around 86% of them appearing once. Sequencing was performed on unsorted PBMCs, taken 0.2 years before starting antiretroviral therapy. The receptors derive from a young man with HIV.

The chain employs TRBV9 and TRBJ1-3; tentative D call: TRBD1 (5 bases). The germline CDR1 and CDR2 sequences are SGDLS and YYNGEE. This CDR3 comprises 14 residues. The V and J ends lost 4 bases and 2 bases respectively, with 10 bases between them. The chain's CDR3 is CASSFAGTGNTIYF. As DNA, the CDR3 is TGTGCCAGCAGCTTCGCAGGGACTGGAAACACCATATATTTT. The full variable domain, with the rest looked up from reference TRBV9 and TRBJ1-3, is DSGVTQTPKHLITATGQRVTLRCSPRSGDLSVYWYQQSLDQGLQFLIQYYNGEERAKGNILERFSAQQFPDLHSELNLSSLELGDSALYFCASSFAGTGNTIYFGEGSWLTVV.

The genes are TRBV7-2 and TRBJ1-1; no clear D gene. This CDR3 has 13 residues. The germline CDR1 and CDR2 sequences are SGHTA and FQGNSA. Trimming stripped 1 base from V and 2 bases from J, with 5 bases between. The CDR3 nucleotides read TGTGCCAGCAGCTTAGATCGCAACACTGAAGCTTTCTTT. It codes for CASSLDRNTEAFF.

The V and J genes are TRBV6-6 and TRBJ1-5; D perhaps matches TRBD1 (6 bases). Trimming took off 5 bases at V and 9 bases at J, with 17 bases between the two ends. Germline CDR1 reads MNHNY; CDR2 reads SVGAGI (reference sequence). The CDR3 extends over 14 amino acids. The CDR3 coding sequence is TGTGCCAGCAGTCTCGGGACACGAGATCGGCCCCAGCATTTT. Translation gives CASSLGTRDRPQHF.

The CDR3 reads CASSQDYTGTGGYISYEQYF. CDR3 sequence (DNA): TGTGCCAGCAGCCAAGACTATACCGGGACAGGGGGGTATATATCCTACGAGCAGTACTTC. This chain joins TRBV14 and TRBJ2-7; the match to TRBD1 covers 11 bases. Germline lookup yields CDR1 SGHDN and CDR2 FVKESK. There are 20 residues in the CDR3. With 0 bases clipped from V and 1 base from J, the junction kept 14 bases outside the gene matches.

V and J are TRBV2 and TRBJ1-1; D call uncertain. The V gene's germline CDR1 is SNHLY and CDR2 FYNNEI. V was shortened by 6 bases and J by 2 bases, with 10 bases between the two germline ends. The CDR3 runs to 13 residues. The CDR3 DNA follows: TGTGCCAGCAGGGCGACCCGTAACACTGAAGCTTTCTTT. Its protein is CASRATRNTEAFF.

The chain links TRBV12-5 to TRBJ1-1, with D uncertain. The CDR3 length is 11 residues. The germline gives CDR1 LGHNT, CDR2 FRNRAP. The ends were cut back, 3 bases at V and 6 bases at J, with 5 bases in the middle. The CDR3 coding sequence is TGTGCTAGTGGTTTCGGCGCTGAAGCTTTCTTT. Protein: CASGFGAEAFF.

This rearrangement joins TRBV6-5 to TRBJ2-7; no firm D call. This CDR3 is built from 11 residues. Germline V CDR1 and CDR2: MNHEY, SVGAGI. V was clipped by 8 bases and J by 0 bases, with 5 bases between them. CDR3 amino acids: CASRSSYEQYF. The CDR3 region has the DNA TGTGCCAGCCGAAGCTCCTACGAGCAGTACTTC.

The chain is built from TRBV7-9 and TRBJ2-5, with D hard to call. Germline V gene lookup returns CDR1 SEHNR and CDR2 FQNEAQ (reference sequence). There are 14 residues in the CDR3. V lost 4 bases, J lost 0 bases, and 9 bases lay in between. The chain's CDR3 is CASSSFQNQETQYF. CDR3 DNA sequence: TGTGCCAGCAGCTCTTTCCAGAACCAAGAGACCCAGTACTTC.

The chain combines TRBV6-1 with TRBJ2-7; TRBD1 matches at 7 bases. Germline-derived CDR1 and CDR2 are MNHNS and SASEGT. Trimming at V came to 5 bases and at J to 4 bases, leaving 8 bases not matched to a gene. The CDR3 is 14 amino acids. CDR3 loop: CASSITGARYEQYF. CDR3 sequence (DNA): TGTGCCAGCAGTATAACAGGGGCGAGATACGAGCAGTACTTC.

Points on this clone: One end of the junction is discordant with germline, which a read error may explain. The rearrangement uses TRBV7-7 and TRBJ1-1; D call uncertain. The CDR3 is 14 amino acids. Germline V lookup: CDR1 SSHAT, CDR2 FNYEAQ (reference sequence). The CDR3 DNA reads TGTGCTAGCAGCAAAACAGAAACGGACACTGAAGCTTTCTTT. The encoded protein is CASSKTETDTEAFF.